The following is a T cell receptor (beta chain) sequence with its context. Antigen specificity is unknown. Produced via immunoSEQ multiplex PCR; TCRdb's table is partial and in-frame only. The sample includes around 95,000 clones, 87% of them seen just once. These data originate in a study of graft-versus-host responses after intestinal transplantation. Study as a whole: All recipients were transplanted with multivisceral, liver-intestinal, or isolated intestinal grafts. All recipients got anti-thymocyte globulin induction, then tacrolimus and steroids for roughly three years. Whole-study findings and limits: GvH clones appeared in recipient marrow, some first in ileum or blood. Individuals who had graft-donor T cell macrochimerism had allografts that showed high graft-versus-host to host-versus-graft clonal ratios.

CDR3 length: 15 residues. CDR1 is SGHTA and CDR2 is FQGNSA in the germline V gene. V lost 1 base and J lost 4; bases outside the gene matches: 4. This TCR was recovered from a human donor who was the organ donor for an intestinal transplant. This chain uses TRBV7-2 with TRBJ2-3, with 8 bases fitting TRBD2. The sample here was unstimulated CD4+ T cells sorted from spleen or lymph node cells, taken before transplant. CDR3 bases: TGTGCCAGCAGCTTAGAGACGGGGGGGGCAGATACGCAGTATTTT. Amino acid sequence: CASSLETGGADTQYF.